This T cell receptor (beta chain) was sequenced during a study of T-cell reconstitution after alpha-beta-depleted transplantation in children. This clonotype was counted at least ten times. Germline V lookup: CDR1 SGHRS, CDR2 YFSETQ. The V gene end was trimmed by 4 bases and the J gene end by 5 bases; junction bases not matched to a gene: 5. The CDR3 loop spans 14 amino acids. Library preparation (for TCRbeta) was performed with unique molecular identifiers. Using its own MiXCR run on the PCR reads, TCRdb lists one record per CDR3 protein. The sample yields 90,000 to 95,000 distinct CDR3 sequences, 12% seen once.

V gene TRBV5-1 combines with J gene TRBJ2-3; TRBD1 matches at 9 bases. The source was PBMCs from the stem cell graft donor, collected from the stem cell graft. This receptor was identified in a human donor who donated a stem cell graft to a child with inherited bone marrow failure. CDR3 in amino acids: CASSADRGRDTQYF. The CDR3 DNA follows: TGCGCCAGCAGCGCCGACAGGGGGAGAGATACGCAGTATTTT.